This TCR beta chain emerged from a study of CD8 T cells in Susac syndrome. High-throughput TCR beta sequencing covered peripheral CD8+ and CD4+ T cells. The CD8+ and CD4+ T cells were isolated magnetically using a negative isolation approach, whereas the TEMRA cells were enriched by FACS. The RNA, 0.5 to 1 ug, was put through reverse transcription using random hexamers. TCR beta CDR3 was amplified by immunoSEQ covering 54 Vbeta and 13 Jbeta. TCRdb itself ran the immunoSEQ multiplex PCR reads through MiXCR, one entry per CDR3 protein. The profile covers under 200,000 distinct CDR3 sequences, with approximately 95% appearing a single time and 0.075% to 0.1% taken by the ten largest. The clonotype was recovered from a human donor with Susac syndrome. The sample taken for sequencing was CD4+ T cells from PBMCs.

CDR3 DNA sequence: TGTGCCAGCAGCCTAGAAAGGGTGGGGTCCAATCAGCCCCAGCATTTT. Protein: CASSLERVGSNQPQHF. This rearrangement joins TRBV6-1 to TRBJ1-5; D is unclear. CDR1 and CDR2 from the germline V gene are MNHNS and SASEGT. This CDR3 spans 16 amino acids. Trimming left V 6 bases short and J 3 bases short, with 18 bases between.